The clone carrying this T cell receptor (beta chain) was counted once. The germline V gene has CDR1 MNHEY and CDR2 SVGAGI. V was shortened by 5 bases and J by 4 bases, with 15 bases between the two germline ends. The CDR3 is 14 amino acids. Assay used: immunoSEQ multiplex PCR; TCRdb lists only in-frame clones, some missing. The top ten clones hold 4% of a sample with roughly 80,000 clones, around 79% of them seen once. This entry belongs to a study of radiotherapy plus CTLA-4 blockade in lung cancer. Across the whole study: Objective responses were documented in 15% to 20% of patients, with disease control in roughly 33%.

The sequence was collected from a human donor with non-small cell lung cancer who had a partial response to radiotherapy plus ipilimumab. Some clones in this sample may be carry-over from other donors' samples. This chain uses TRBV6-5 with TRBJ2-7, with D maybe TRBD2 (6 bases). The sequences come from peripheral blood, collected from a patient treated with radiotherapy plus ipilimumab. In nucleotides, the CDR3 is TGTGCCAGCAGTGAAATGACTAGTACGTACGAGCAGTACTTC. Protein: CASSEMTSTYEQYF.